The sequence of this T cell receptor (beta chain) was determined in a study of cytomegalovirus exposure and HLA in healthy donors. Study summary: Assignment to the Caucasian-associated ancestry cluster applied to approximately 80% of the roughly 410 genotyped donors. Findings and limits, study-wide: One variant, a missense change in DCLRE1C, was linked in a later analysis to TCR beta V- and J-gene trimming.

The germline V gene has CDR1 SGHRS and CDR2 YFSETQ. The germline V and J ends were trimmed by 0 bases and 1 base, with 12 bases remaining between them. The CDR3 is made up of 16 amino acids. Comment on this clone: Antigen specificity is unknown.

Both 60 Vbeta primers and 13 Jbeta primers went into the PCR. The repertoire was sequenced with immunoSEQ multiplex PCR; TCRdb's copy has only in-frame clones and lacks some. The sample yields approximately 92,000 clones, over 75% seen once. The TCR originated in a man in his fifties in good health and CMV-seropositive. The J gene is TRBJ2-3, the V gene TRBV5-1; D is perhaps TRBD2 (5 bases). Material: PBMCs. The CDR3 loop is CASSLARVGGTDTQYF. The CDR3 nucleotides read TGCGCCAGCAGCTTGGCCCGGGTCGGGGGCACAGATACGCAGTATTTT.